The 15 T cell receptor beta chains reported below all come from one sample, sequenced in a study of blood T cells in healthy people across ages. The second PCR ran 7 to 11 cycles with a sample-barcoded 5' primer and J-beta primers. TCRdb itself ran the 5' RACE reads through MiXCR, one entry per CDR3 protein. Among over 1,200,000 distinct CDR3 sequences listed, roughly 60% were seen once. The sequenced material came from blood. The receptors here all came from a man between 18 and 29 years old in good health.

The chain uses TRBV20-1 and TRBJ2-5; D not certain. V lost 0 bases and J lost 11, with 22 bases in between. The CDR3 is made up of 15 amino acids. The germline gives CDR1 DFQATT, CDR2 SNEGSKA (reference sequence). CDR3 bases: TGCAGTGCTAGAGATCCCGACAATCTTCCCAATAAGCAGTACTTC. Translation gives CSARDPDNLPNKQYF.

The rearrangement joins TRBV2 to TRBJ1-2; the D gene is possibly TRBD1 (6 bases). Trimming left V 3 bases short and J 0 bases short, with 11 bases between. In germline, CDR1 is SNHLY, CDR2 FYNNEI. The CDR3 loop spans 15 amino acids. CDR3 nucleotide sequence: TGTGCCAGCAGTGATCCGGGACAAGCTAACTATGGCTACACCTTC. Its translation: CASSDPGQANYGYTF.

CDR3 bases: TGCAGTGCTAGAGTTGTCAATCAGCCCCAGCATTTT. Its translation is CSARVVNQPQHF. The chain joins TRBV20-1 to TRBJ1-5; D remains unclear. The germline V and J ends were trimmed by 1 base and 3 bases, with 4 bases remaining between them. Germline CDR1 and CDR2: DFQATT and SNEGSKA (reference sequence). The CDR3 runs to 12 residues.

This sequence joins TRBV3-1 and TRBJ1-2; D is possibly TRBD1 (5 bases). Trimming pared 0 bases from V and 7 bases from J, leaving 15 bases between. Germline V CDR1 and CDR2: LGHDT, YNNKEL (reference sequence). The CDR3 runs to 15 residues. The CDR3 reads CASSQDLEGACGYTF. DNA of the CDR3: TGTGCCAGCAGCCAAGATCTCGAAGGGGCCTGTGGCTACACCTTC.

V usage is TRBV7-9 and J usage is TRBJ2-1, with D maybe TRBD2 (6 bases). Germline V CDR1 and CDR2: SEHNR, FQNEAQ (reference sequence). The V and J ends lost 5 bases and 5 bases respectively, with 13 bases between them. The CDR3 loop spans 14 amino acids. The CDR3 protein is CASSPWGGHNEQFF. The CDR3 DNA sequence: TGTGCCAGCAGCCCTTGGGGAGGCCACAATGAGCAGTTCTTC.

The genes are TRBV4-1 and TRBJ1-5; the match to TRBD1 covers 11 bases. Germline assignment: CDR1 MGHRA and CDR2 YSYEKL. Trimming at V came to 0 bases and at J to 8 bases, leaving 3 bases not matched to a gene. This CDR3 has 15 amino acids. The chain's CDR3 is CASSQDWTGGEPQHF. Written as DNA, the CDR3 is TGCGCCAGCAGCCAAGATTGGACAGGGGGCGAGCCCCAGCATTTT.

The chain is built from TRBV18 and TRBJ1-2, with 7 bases lining up with TRBD1. CDR3 length: 17 residues. Germline trimming cut 4 bases from V and 0 bases from J; bases unmatched to any gene: 11. Germline CDR1 KGHSH, CDR2 LQKENI. CDR3 loop: CASSRTAQGQTNYGYTF. The CDR3 nucleotides read TGTGCCAGCTCACGAACGGCCCAGGGACAGACTAACTATGGCTACACCTTC.

The genes are TRBV4-1 and TRBJ2-2; perhaps TRBD1 as D (6 bases). The CDR3 has 14 amino acids. Trimming took 4 bases from V and 6 from J, leaving 12 bases between them. Germline CDR1 is MGHRA and CDR2 is YSYEKL. The CDR3 bases are TGCGCCAGCAGCCCCCGACAGGTCCCCGGGGAGCTGTTTTTT. Translating gives CASSPRQVPGELFF.

This chain uses TRBV6-5 with TRBJ1-2, with D possibly matching TRBD1 (6 bases). Germline V gene data show CDR1 as MNHEY and CDR2 as SVGAGI. This CDR3 has 14 residues. V was clipped by 8 bases and J by 1 base, with 14 bases between them. The CDR3 here is CASSGDSFNYGYTF. DNA for the CDR3: TGTGCCAGCTCAGGGGATTCTTTTAACTATGGCTACACCTTC.

The J gene is TRBJ2-5, the V gene TRBV4-1; D perhaps matches TRBD1 (8 bases). Germline V lookup: CDR1 MGHRA, CDR2 YSYEKL. CDR3 length equals 16 residues. V shed 4 bases and J shed 2 bases, with 17 bases lying between them. In nucleotides, the CDR3 is TGCGCCAGCAGCCCCCCAAACAGGGGGGGACAAGAGACCCAGTACTTC. It specifies CASSPPNRGGQETQYF.

The rearrangement uses TRBV15 and TRBJ1-2, with a tentative D call TRBD1 (5 bases). Germline-derived CDR1 and CDR2 are LNHNV and YYDKDF (reference sequence). Trimming shortened V by 5 bases and J by 5 bases, and 18 bases separated the two germline ends. The CDR3 length is 15 residues. This chain's CDR3 is CATSRGPPGGYGYTF. In DNA form, the CDR3 reads TGTGCCACCAGCCGTGGGCCACCTGGGGGTTATGGCTACACCTTC.

The rearrangement links TRBV7-9 to TRBJ2-5; TRBD2 aligns across 7 bases. With V trimmed by 1 base and J by 6 bases, 5 bases remained unmatched. Germline V CDR1 and CDR2: SEHNR, FQNEAQ (reference sequence). The CDR3 sequence is 14 residues long. Here the CDR3 DNA reads TGTGCCAGCAGCTTAGACCGGGACTACCAGACCCAGTACTTC. It yields the protein CASSLDRDYQTQYF.

This chain connects TRBV7-2 to TRBJ2-1; no firm D call. The CDR3 covers 15 residues. Germline V gene sequence: CDR1 SGHTA, CDR2 FQGNSA. Trimming cost V 0 bases and J 5 bases, with 11 bases left between them. The CDR3 is CASSLARVGDNEQFF. CDR3 nucleotides: TGTGCCAGCAGCTTAGCGCGTGTTGGGGACAATGAGCAGTTCTTC.

This chain uses TRBV20-1 with TRBJ2-2; no clear D. Germline V gene data show CDR1 as DFQATT and CDR2 as SNEGSKA (reference sequence). The V end lost 6 bases, the J end lost 0 bases, and 14 bases lay between the germline ends. CDR3 length: 15 residues. CDR3 DNA: TGCAGTGCCCGGACGGACCGACCGAACACCGGGGAGCTGTTTTTT. Encoded protein: CSARTDRPNTGELFF.

The chain carries TRBV4-3 and TRBJ2-6; 9 bases line up with TRBD2. Germline V CDR1 and CDR2: LGHNA, YSLEER. Germline trimming cut 0 bases from V and 4 bases from J; bases unmatched to any gene: 1. There are 16 residues in the CDR3. CDR3 sequence: CASSQDSGGGANVLTF. For the CDR3, the DNA is TGCGCCAGCAGCCAAGATAGCGGGGGCGGGGCCAACGTCCTGACTTTC.